This T cell receptor beta chain appears in the sequencing data of a study of OX40 agonist ivuxolimab in advanced cancers. Study as a whole: Intravenous ivuxolimab at 0.01 to 10 mg/kg was given to patients every 2 weeks. Enrolled patients in dose escalation had cancers that were hepatocellular carcinoma, melanoma, renal cell or head and neck cancer.

Sequencing used immunoSEQ multiplex PCR; TCRdb keeps in-frame clones, though not all of them. The sample lists tens of thousands of clones; less than 95% were seen once. Concerning this clone itself: Antigen unknown.

Patients were ruled out by autoimmune disease history or systemic immunosuppression. Findings of the study overall: Antigen specificity of clonally expanded peripheral T cells was not established.

The sample was CD4+ or CD8+ T cells sorted from blood, taken in a trial of the OX40 agonist ivuxolimab. This receptor was identified in an adult with an advanced solid tumor such as melanoma, head and neck, liver or kidney cancer.

CDR3: CASSCSVDNEQFF. The CDR3 nucleotides read TGTGCCAGCAGTTGTTCGGTGGACAATGAGCAGTTCTTC. V and J are TRBV28 and TRBJ2-1, with unresolved D. The CDR3 runs 13 residues. Germline loops: CDR1 MDHEN, CDR2 SYDVKM. Trimming pared 4 bases from V and 5 bases from J, leaving 9 bases between.